Listed below are T cell receptor beta chains from one sample, sequenced in a study of blood T cell repertoires in COVID-19. The table came from immunoSEQ multiplex PCR; TCRdb's copy has only in-frame clones and leaves some out. This table has about 150,000 clones, approximately 88% appearing once. Sequences were obtained from PBMCs or T cells enriched from blood (not recorded which). The receptors were gathered from a woman younger than 45 with acute COVID-19. Each CDR3 is given with its conserved first and last residue. The order of the fields is V gene, D gene, clone size, J gene, CDR3 DNA, CDR3 protein. The D gene is left open where the match is weak. The size field is filled for only some rows; it gives once, few, many or a size class.

TRBV7-3	.	few	TRBJ2-3	TGTGCCAGCAGCCGTTCTTCAGATACGCAGTATTTT	CASSRSSDTQYF
TRBV6-1	TRBD1	.	TRBJ1-5	TGTGCCAGCAGTCGCACAGGGGGCAATCAGCCCCAGCATTTT	CASSRTGGNQPQHF
TRBV3-1/TRBV3-2	.	.	TRBJ1-3	TGTGCCAGCAGTTCAGTCTCTGGAAACACCATATATTTT	CASSSVSGNTIYF
TRBV5-4	.	.	TRBJ2-3	TGTGCCAGCAGCTCGGAGAGCACAGATACGCAGTATTTT	CASSSESTDTQYF
TRBV7-6	.	.	TRBJ1-1	TGTGCCAGCAGCGACACAGGGATGAACACTGAAGCTTTCTTT	CASSDTGMNTEAFF
TRBV28	.	.	TRBJ2-1	TGTGCCAGCAGTTTTCTCAGACTAGTCGGCTACAATGAGCAGTTCTTC	CASSFLRLVGYNEQFF
TRBV25-1	TRBD1	once	TRBJ2-7	TGTGCCAGCAGTCGGGGCAGGGGGTTGGACGAGCAGTACTTC	CASSRGRGLDEQYF
TRBV11-2	TRBD2	.	TRBJ2-1	TGTGCCAGCAGCTTGATTAGCGGGAGCTCCTACAATGAGCAGTTCTTC	CASSLISGSSYNEQFF
TRBV19	TRBD1	.	TRBJ1-5	TGTGCCAGTAGTTCCTGGAGAACAGGGGCGGATCAGCCCCAGCATTTT	CASSSWRTGADQPQHF
TRBV6-2/TRBV6-3	.	.	TRBJ2-7	TGTGCCAGCAGTCTAACGAATCCGACAGGATCCGAGCAGTACTTC	CASSLTNPTGSEQYF
TRBV21-1	.	.	TRBJ2-4	TGTGCCAGCAGCCTTGGACAGGGGGCCCGGGTAGCCAAAAACATTCAGTACTTC	CASSLGQGARVAKNIQYF
TRBV7-3	TRBD1	.	TRBJ1-1	TGTGCCAGCAGCTTGAGACAGGGGTCCACTGAAGCTTTCTTT	CASSLRQGSTEAFF
TRBV12-5	.	.	TRBJ2-5	TGTGCTAGTGGTTCCACGGAGGGGAGTTCCCAGTACTTC	CASGSTEGSSQYF
TRBV6-5	TRBD1	once	TRBJ1-5	TGTGCCAGCAGTCGAGGGGGCGAAGGCAATCAGCCCCAGCATTTT	CASSRGGEGNQPQHF
TRBV12-3/TRBV12-4	.	.	TRBJ2-1	TGTGCCAGCAGCCCCCGGTCGTCTGAGCAGTTCTTC	CASSPRSSEQFF
TRBV6-6	TRBD1	.	TRBJ1-2	TGTGCCAGCAGTTATACGACAGGGGGTGGAAGAGGCTACACCTTC	CASSYTTGGGRGYTF
TRBV4-1	TRBD2	.	TRBJ2-7	TGCGCCAGCAGCCAAGGTAGCGGGAGGGCCGACTCCTACGAGCAGTACTTC	CASSQGSGRADSYEQYF
TRBV6-6	TRBD1	.	TRBJ1-5	TGTGCCAGCAGCCCCGCCGGGACAGGCCAAAATCAGCCCCAGCATTTT	CASSPAGTGQNQPQHF
TRBV7-2	TRBD2	.	TRBJ2-3	TGTGCCAGCGGACCTCTAGCGGCTGATACGCAGTATTTT	CASGPLAADTQYF
TRBV7-2	TRBD2	.	TRBJ2-1	TGTGCCAGCAGCTTGGGACTAGCGGGAGGTGAGCAGTTCTTC	CASSLGLAGGEQFF
TRBV10-3	.	.	TRBJ1-2	TGTGCCATCAGTAGTGTTGCAGGAACCTATGGCTACACCTTC	CAISSVAGTYGYTF
TRBV28	.	.	TRBJ1-2	TGTGCCAGCAGCTTATTTGTAGCGGGCTATGGCTACACCTTC	CASSLFVAGYGYTF
TRBV30	TRBD2	once	TRBJ2-1	TGTGCCTGGAGTGCCCTCGGTAGCGGGGAGCAGTTCTTC	CAWSALGSGEQFF
TRBV15	TRBD1	.	TRBJ1-4	TGTGCCACCAGCAGAGATTCTCCGGACAGGGGTGCCCCGGCGCTTCTTTCAACTAATGAAAAACTGTTTTTT	CATSRDSPDRGAPALLSTNEKLFF
TRBV19	TRBD2	.	TRBJ2-3	TGTGCCAGTAGTACCCCGGGGAGGGTTGCTGATACGCAGTATTTT	CASSTPGRVADTQYF
TRBV28	.	once	TRBJ2-5	TGTGCCAGCAGGCTATCGTCCGCGAGTGGTCGAGAGACCCAGTACTTC	CASRLSSASGRETQYF
TRBV5-1	TRBD1	.	TRBJ2-7	TGCGCCAGCAGCTTGGCGGCAGGGACAGGGGTCAACGAGCAGTACTTC	CASSLAAGTGVNEQYF
TRBV5-4	TRBD2	few	TRBJ2-7	TGTGCCAGCAGCGACGCAGCGGGAGGGGACGAGCAGTACTTC	CASSDAAGGDEQYF
TRBV28	TRBD2	.	TRBJ2-3	TGTGCCAGCGGCTCCGGGACTAGCATCACAGATACGCAGTATTTT	CASGSGTSITDTQYF
TRBV18	.	.	TRBJ2-5	TGTGCCAGCACAATTCGACAGTACCAAGAGACCCAGTACTTC	CASTIRQYQETQYF
TRBV2	TRBD1	.	TRBJ1-2	TGTGCCAGCAGTGGGTTCCGGGACAGGGAGGGGGATGGCTACACCTTC	CASSGFRDREGDGYTF
TRBV6-6	TRBD2	.	TRBJ2-3	TGTGCCAGCTCGGGCGGGAGGGTCGCGGATACGCAGTATTTT	CASSGGRVADTQYF
TRBV19	.	.	TRBJ1-1	TGTGCCAGTAGTATAGGGAGGGAGGTGAACACTGAAGCTTTCTTT	CASSIGREVNTEAFF
TRBV10-3	TRBD1	.	TRBJ2-6	TGTGCCATCAGTCAGTTCGGGACAGGTCAATCTGGGGCCAACGTCCTGACTTTC	CAISQFGTGQSGANVLTF
TRBV2	TRBD1	.	TRBJ1-2	TGTGCCAGCAGTTCGCCAGGGGGCTATGGCTACACCTTC	CASSSPGGYGYTF
TRBV7-2	.	.	TRBJ1-6	TGTGCCAGCAGCTTAGAACGAGGCGGATCACCCCTCCACTTT	CASSLERGGSPLHF
TRBV19	TRBD2	.	TRBJ2-1	TGTGCCAGTATGCAACCTAGCGGGAGGACTAACAATGAGCAGTTCTTC	CASMQPSGRTNNEQFF